This note documents a single TCR beta chain sequence. This sample is drawn from a study of blood T cell repertoires in COVID-19. Study overall: The origin of the acute and convalescent COVID-19 samples was the United States, Italy and Spain. T cells, B-cell-depleted T cells, or PBMCs supplied cDNA or gDNA.

V dropped 5 bases and J dropped 0; count of bases not matched to a gene: 14. Germline values: CDR1 PRHDT, CDR2 FYEKMQ (reference sequence). The CDR3 contains 19 residues. Sequencing was performed with immunoSEQ multiplex PCR; in TCRdb, only in-frame clones are kept and a portion is missing. The data hold 250,000 to 300,000 clones, with roughly 85% observed a single time. The sample was peripheral blood. The TCR sequence derives from a woman in her sixties or seventies with acute or convalescent COVID-19. The chain joins TRBV13 to TRBJ1-3, with TRBD1 matching over 9 bases. This chain's CDR3 is CASSGLQGATALSGNTIYF. The DNA of the CDR3 is TGTGCCAGCAGCGGATTACAGGGGGCGACGGCTCTCTCTGGAAACACCATATATTTT.